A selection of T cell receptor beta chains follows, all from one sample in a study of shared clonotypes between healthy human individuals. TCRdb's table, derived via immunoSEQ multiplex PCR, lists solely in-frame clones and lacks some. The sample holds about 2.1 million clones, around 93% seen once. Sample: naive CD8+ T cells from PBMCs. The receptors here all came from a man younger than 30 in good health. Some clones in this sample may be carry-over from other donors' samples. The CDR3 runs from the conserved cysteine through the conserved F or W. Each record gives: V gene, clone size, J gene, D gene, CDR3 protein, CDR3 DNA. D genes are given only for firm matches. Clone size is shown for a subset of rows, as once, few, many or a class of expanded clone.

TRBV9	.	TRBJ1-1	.	CASSVGVTEAFF	TGTGCCAGCAGCGTAGGGGTTACTGAAGCTTTCTTT
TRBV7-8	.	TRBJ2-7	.	CASSSAYEQYF	TGTGCCAGCAGCTCCGCATACGAGCAGTACTTC
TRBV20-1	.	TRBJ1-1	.	CSAPVFRGAFF	TGCAGTGCCCCGGTTTTCAGGGGAGCTTTCTTT
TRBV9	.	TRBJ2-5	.	CASSDGLQETQYF	TGTGCCAGCAGCGACGGGTTACAAGAGACCCAGTACTTC
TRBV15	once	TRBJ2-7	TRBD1	CATSRDRSGTGTYEQYF	TGTGCCACCAGCAGAGATCGGAGCGGGACAGGGACCTACGAGCAGTACTTC
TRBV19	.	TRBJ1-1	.	CASSMGQGEAFF	TGTGCCAGTAGTATGGGTCAGGGTGAAGCTTTCTTT
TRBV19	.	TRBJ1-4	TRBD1	CASRGQGEKLFF	TGTGCCAGTAGGGGACAGGGTGAAAAACTGTTTTTT
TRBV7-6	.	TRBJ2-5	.	CASSLVWGEETQYF	TGTGCCAGCAGCTTAGTATGGGGGGAAGAGACCCAGTACTTC
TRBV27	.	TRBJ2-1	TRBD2	CASSLSAGTTLNEQFF	TGTGCCAGCAGTTTATCGGCCGGGACTACCCTCAATGAGCAGTTCTTC
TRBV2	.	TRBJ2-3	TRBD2	CASSERSLAGTDTQYF	TGTGCCAGCAGTGAAAGATCGCTAGCGGGCACAGATACGCAGTATTTT
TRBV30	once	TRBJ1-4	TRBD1	CAWSDLTGVGNEKLFF	TGTGCCTGGAGTGACCTCACAGGGGTGGGTAATGAAAAACTGTTTTTT
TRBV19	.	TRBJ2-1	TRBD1	CASSTRGQGYNEQFF	TGTGCCAGTAGTACCAGGGGGCAGGGTTACAATGAGCAGTTCTTC
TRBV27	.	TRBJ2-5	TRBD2	CASSLLAGPPGETQYF	TGTGCCAGCAGTTTACTAGCGGGACCCCCTGGAGAGACCCAGTACTTC
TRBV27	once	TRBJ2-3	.	CASGPPGPTQYF	TGTGCCAGCGGACCACCGGGCCCAACGCAGTATTTT
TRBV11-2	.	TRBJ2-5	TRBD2	CASSTHPGLEETQYF	TGTGCCAGCAGCACCCACCCGGGACTAGAAGAGACCCAGTACTTC
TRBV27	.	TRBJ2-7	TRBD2	CASSLDRGSYEQYF	TGTGCCAGCAGTTTAGACCGCGGGAGCTACGAGCAGTACTTC
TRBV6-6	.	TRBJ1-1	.	CASSHRGGNTEAFF	TGTGCCAGCAGTCATCGCGGTGGTAACACTGAAGCTTTCTTT
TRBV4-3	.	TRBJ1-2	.	CASSEGLLNYGYTF	TGCGCCAGCTCAGAGGGACTCCTCAACTATGGCTACACCTTC
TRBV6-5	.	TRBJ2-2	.	CASSYVRGNTGELFF	TGTGCCAGCAGTTACGTGAGGGGGAACACCGGGGAGCTGTTTTTT
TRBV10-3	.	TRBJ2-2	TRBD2	CAIRPGTSGRETGELFF	TGTGCCATCAGACCAGGGACTAGCGGGAGAGAAACCGGGGAGCTGTTTTTT
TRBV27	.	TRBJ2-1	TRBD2	CASSLDEGLAGVEEQFF	TGTGCCAGCAGTTTAGACGAGGGACTAGCGGGAGTTGAGGAGCAGTTCTTC
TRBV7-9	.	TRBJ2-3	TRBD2	CASSGGDLDTQYF	TGTGCCAGCAGCGGGGGGGACTTAGATACGCAGTATTTT
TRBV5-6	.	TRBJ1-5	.	CASSLAQSNQPQHF	TGTGCCAGCAGCTTGGCACAGAGCAATCAGCCCCAGCATTTT
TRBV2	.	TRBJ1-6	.	CASSEGRSSYNSPLHF	TGTGCCAGCAGTGAAGGGAGGAGCTCCTATAATTCACCCCTCCACTTT
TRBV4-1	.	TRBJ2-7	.	CASSQEPQRPYEQYF	TGCGCCAGCAGCCAAGAGCCCCAGCGGCCCTACGAGCAGTACTTC
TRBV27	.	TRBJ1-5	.	CASSLSPSGRTEPQHF	TGTGCCAGCAGTTTATCCCCCTCAGGGAGGACAGAGCCCCAGCATTTT
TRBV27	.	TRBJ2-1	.	CASSPTAGRSYNEQFF	TGTGCCAGCAGTCCTACAGCGGGTCGGTCCTACAATGAGCAGTTCTTC
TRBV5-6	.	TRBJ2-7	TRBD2	CASSHGTRGEQYF	TGTGCCAGCAGCCATGGGACTAGAGGAGAGCAGTACTTC
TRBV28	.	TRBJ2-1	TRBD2	CASSPGTSGYNEQFF	TGTGCCAGCAGTCCCGGGACTAGCGGGTACAATGAGCAGTTCTTC
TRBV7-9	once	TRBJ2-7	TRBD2	CASTQSGLATEQYF	TGTGCCAGCACCCAATCGGGACTAGCGACCGAGCAGTACTTC
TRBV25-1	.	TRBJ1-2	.	CASNSGTDYYGYTF	TGTGCCAGCAACTCCGGGACGGACTACTATGGCTACACCTTC
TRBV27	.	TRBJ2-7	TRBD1	CASSKTGVYEQYF	TGTGCCAGCAGTAAGACAGGGGTGTACGAGCAGTACTTC
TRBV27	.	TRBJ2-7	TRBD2	CASSLTGGAGEQYF	TGTGCCAGCAGTTTGACGGGGGGGGCCGGCGAGCAGTACTTC
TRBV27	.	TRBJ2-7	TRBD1	CASSVTGAPYEQYF	TGTGCCAGCAGTGTGACAGGGGCCCCCTACGAGCAGTACTTC
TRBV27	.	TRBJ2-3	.	CASSLGGGTDTQYF	TGTGCCAGCAGTTTGGGGGGCGGCACAGATACGCAGTATTTT
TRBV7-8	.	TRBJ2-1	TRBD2	CASSLGLAGGPYNEQFF	TGTGCCAGCAGCTTAGGGCTAGCGGGAGGGCCCTACAATGAGCAGTTCTTC
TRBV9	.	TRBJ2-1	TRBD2	CASSDPQRGGTTNEQFF	TGTGCCAGCAGCGACCCTCAGCGGGGGGGGACTACCAATGAGCAGTTCTTC
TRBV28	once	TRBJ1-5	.	CASSSPNSNQPQHF	TGTGCCAGCAGTTCCCCAAATAGCAATCAGCCCCAGCATTTT
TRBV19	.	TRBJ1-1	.	CASSIPTSGVNSEAFF	TGTGCCAGTAGTATCCCCACTAGCGGGGTTAACTCTGAAGCTTTCTTT
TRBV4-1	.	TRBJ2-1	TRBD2	CASSQYLAVTNEQFF	TGCGCCAGCAGCCAGTATCTAGCGGTCACCAATGAGCAGTTCTTC
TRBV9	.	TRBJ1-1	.	CASSVDTGRSTEAFF	TGTGCCAGCAGCGTAGACACAGGGCGATCTACTGAAGCTTTCTTT
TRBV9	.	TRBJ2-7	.	CASSLGTSYEQYF	TGTGCCAGCAGCCTAGGAACCTCCTACGAGCAGTACTTC
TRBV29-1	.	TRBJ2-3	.	CSVEGGDKTTDTQYF	TGCAGCGTTGAAGGCGGGGATAAAACAACAGATACGCAGTATTTT
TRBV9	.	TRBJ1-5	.	CASSVAGSGQPQHF	TGTGCCAGCAGCGTAGCGGGGTCGGGTCAGCCCCAGCATTTT
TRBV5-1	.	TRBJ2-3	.	CASSLDSRPADTQYF	TGCGCCAGCAGCTTGGATTCTAGGCCGGCAGATACGCAGTATTTT
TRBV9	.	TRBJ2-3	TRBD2	CASSVGLAATDTQYF	TGTGCCAGCAGCGTAGGGCTAGCGGCCACAGATACGCAGTATTTT
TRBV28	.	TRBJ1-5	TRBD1	CASSRGQGSNQPQHF	TGTGCCAGCAGCCGGGGACAGGGTAGCAATCAGCCCCAGCATTTT
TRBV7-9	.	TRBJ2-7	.	CASSPNSPKLHEQYF	TGTGCCAGCAGCCCCAATTCGCCCAAACTCCACGAGCAGTACTTC
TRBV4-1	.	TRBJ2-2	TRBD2	CASSPRAGGDTGELFF	TGCGCCAGCAGCCCGAGGGCGGGGGGTGACACCGGGGAGCTGTTTTTT
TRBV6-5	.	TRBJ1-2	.	CASSQRQVFNYGYTF	TGTGCCAGCAGTCAACGACAGGTCTTTAACTATGGCTACACCTTC
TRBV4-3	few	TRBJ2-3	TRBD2	CASSQQLAGGPTDTQYF	TGCGCCAGCAGCCAACAACTAGCGGGAGGCCCCACAGATACGCAGTATTTT
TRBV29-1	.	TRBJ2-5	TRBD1	CSVLTGVYTETQYF	TGCAGCGTTCTAACAGGGGTATATACAGAGACCCAGTACTTC
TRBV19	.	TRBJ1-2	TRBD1	CASSISDRGLRYGYTF	TGTGCCAGTAGTATATCCGACAGGGGGCTACGTTATGGCTACACCTTC
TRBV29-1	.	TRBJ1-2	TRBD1	CSVKPGQGPGFYGYTF	TGCAGCGTCAAGCCGGGACAGGGGCCGGGCTTTTATGGCTACACCTTC
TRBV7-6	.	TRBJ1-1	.	CASSPPGMMGTEAFF	TGTGCCAGCAGCCCCCCAGGGATGATGGGGACTGAAGCTTTCTTT
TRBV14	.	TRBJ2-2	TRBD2	CASSQDRLAENTGELFF	TGTGCCAGCAGCCAAGATCGTCTAGCGGAGAACACCGGGGAGCTGTTTTTT
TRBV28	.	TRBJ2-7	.	CASSPVRGEQYF	TGTGCCAGCAGCCCCGTTAGGGGCGAGCAGTACTTC
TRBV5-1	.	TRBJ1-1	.	CASSGFQGAPPTEAFF	TGCGCCAGCAGCGGATTCCAAGGGGCCCCCCCCACTGAAGCTTTCTTT
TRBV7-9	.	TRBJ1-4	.	CAITTDSTNEKLFF	TGTGCCATCACGACGGACAGTACTAATGAAAAACTGTTTTTT